Presented here are 20 T cell receptor beta chains from one specimen sequenced in a study of radiotherapy plus CTLA-4 blockade in lung cancer. This table comes from immunoSEQ multiplex PCR, and its TCRdb copy is limited to in-frame clones, with some not included. The sample lists over 75,000 clones, around 82% occurring once. Here the sequenced sample was peripheral blood, taken from a patient treated with radiotherapy plus ipilimumab. These receptors originate from a human donor with non-small cell lung cancer who had stable disease on radiotherapy plus ipilimumab.

This chain uses TRBV28 with TRBJ1-2; D is unresolved. The CDR3 contains 14 residues. Trimming removed 2 bases at V and 1 base at J, with 8 bases between. Germline CDR1 is MDHEN and CDR2 is SYDVKM. CDR3 nucleotides: TGTGCCAGCAGTTTAACTCCAGATAACTATGGCTACACCTTC. Protein sequence: CASSLTPDNYGYTF.

The J gene is TRBJ1-3, the V gene TRBV11-2; 7 nucleotides align to TRBD1. From germline, CDR1 is SGHAT and CDR2 FQNNGV. Trimming at V came to 6 bases and at J to 0 bases, leaving 8 bases not matched to a gene. The CDR3 sequence is 16 residues long. Written as DNA, the CDR3 is TGTGCCAGCAGGCTTCCGGGACAGAGCTCTGGAAACACCATATATTTT. Its translation is CASRLPGQSSGNTIYF.

This clone was found once. The chain combines TRBV27 with TRBJ2-3, with D hard to call. Trimming stripped 5 bases from V and 2 bases from J, with 8 bases between. The CDR3 has 13 amino acids. The germline V gene has CDR1 MNHEY and CDR2 SMNVEV (reference sequence). The CDR3 bases are TGTGCCAGCAGTCCGAACCACACAGATACGCAGTATTTT. Amino acid sequence: CASSPNHTDTQYF.

J is TRBJ1-1 and V is TRBV13; 8 nucleotides agree with TRBD1. V lost 5 bases, J lost 6 bases, and 8 bases stayed unmatched. This CDR3 region has 14 residues. The germline V gene has CDR1 PRHDT and CDR2 FYEKMQ (reference sequence). The CDR3 DNA follows: TGTGCCAGCAGCCCCCCGACAGGGGACCCTGAAGCTTTCTTT. This sequence encodes CASSPPTGDPEAFF.

The chain carries TRBV19 and TRBJ2-7; D not resolved. The CDR3 runs 13 residues. The V gene lost 0 bases and the J gene lost 2 bases, with 5 bases spanning the gap. Germline lookup yields CDR1 LNHDA and CDR2 SQIVND (reference sequence). This chain's CDR3 is CASSIDRTYEQYF. CDR3 DNA: TGTGCCAGTAGTATAGACAGGACCTACGAGCAGTACTTC.

This clone was seen once. The rearrangement links TRBV20-1 to TRBJ2-1; 7 bases are shared with TRBD2. CDR3 length equals 11 residues. Germline V gene data show CDR1 as DFQATT and CDR2 as SNEGSKA (reference sequence). The CDR3 DNA reads as TGCAGCCTCGGGAGGAACCATGAGCAGTTCTTC. It translates to CSLGRNHEQFF.

This chain joins TRBV30 and TRBJ1-6; D gene ambiguous. CDR1 GTSNPN and CDR2 SVGIG come from the germline V gene (reference sequence). The V gene lost 2 bases and the J gene lost 14 bases, with 13 bases spanning the gap. The CDR3 is made up of 12 amino acids. CDR3 sequence: CAWSRADGTLHF. The CDR3 DNA sequence: TGTGCCTGGAGTAGGGCAGACGGAACCCTCCACTTT.

This clone appeared a few times. V is TRBV19 and J is TRBJ2-1; 9 bases align to TRBD2. The CDR3 runs to 14 residues. From germline, CDR1 is LNHDA and CDR2 SQIVND (reference sequence). The junction had 9 bases not matched to a gene; V was cut back by 6 bases and J by 9 bases. For the CDR3, the DNA is TGTGCCAGTAGCAAAGCGGGGGGAACAGGTGAGCAGTTCTTC. Translation: CASSKAGGTGEQFF.

This clone was seen more than once but under ten times. This chain uses TRBV7-6 with TRBJ1-2, with D perhaps TRBD1 (6 bases). Germline assignment: CDR1 SGHVS and CDR2 FNYEAQ. The CDR3 covers 15 residues. Trimming pared 4 bases from V and 8 bases from J, leaving 20 bases between. The CDR3 nucleotides are TGTGCCAGCAGCTCTGGTGTCAGGGGTGCGTCCGGCTACACCTTC. This codes for CASSSGVRGASGYTF.

The chain recombines TRBV28 with TRBJ1-2, with D perhaps matching TRBD1 (5 bases). V was shortened by 3 bases and J by 2 bases, with 16 bases between the two germline ends. This CDR3 is 16 amino acids long. Per germline, CDR1 MDHEN and CDR2 SYDVKM. CDR3 bases: TGTGCCAGCAGTTTTAACCCGGACACAGGAAACTATGGCTACACCTTC. Its protein is CASSFNPDTGNYGYTF.

This chain connects TRBV28 to TRBJ2-5, with unresolved D. Germline V gene sequence: CDR1 MDHEN, CDR2 SYDVKM. V was cut by 6 bases and J by 1 base, with 15 bases left in between. The CDR3 sequence is 15 residues long. The CDR3 bases are TGTGCCAGCAGGACCCTTGAGAACCCCCAAGAGACCCAGTACTTC. Its translation: CASRTLENPQETQYF.

The chain is built from TRBV7-3 and TRBJ2-5; 14 bases align to TRBD2. V shed 3 bases and J 1 base; nucleotides not matched to a gene: 1. The CDR3 length is 16 residues. Per the germline V gene, CDR1 is SGHTA and CDR2 is FQGTGA. The CDR3 sequence is CASSLGTSGGQETQYF. As DNA, the CDR3 is TGTGCCAGCAGCTTGGGGACTAGCGGGGGCCAAGAGACCCAGTACTTC.

The chain uses TRBV7-9 and TRBJ2-1, with D hard to call. This CDR3 is built from 12 residues. The germline V and J ends were trimmed by 4 bases and 2 bases, with 3 bases remaining between them. Germline CDR1 SEHNR, CDR2 FQNEAQ (reference sequence). CDR3 nucleotide sequence: TGTGCCAGCAGCTCTACCTACAATGAGCAGTTCTTC. Its protein is CASSSTYNEQFF.

The chain links TRBV6-5 to TRBJ1-6, with D possibly being TRBD1 (5 bases). Between the trimmed V and J ends, which lost 6 bases and 12 bases, there was a span of 12 bases. The CDR3 is 12 amino acids. Germline V gene data show CDR1 as MNHEY and CDR2 as SVGAGI. CDR3 DNA sequence: TGTGCCAGCAGCGACCGGGGGGAACCCCTCCACTTT. Translated, it gives CASSDRGEPLHF.

The chain links TRBV18 to TRBJ2-7; D possibly corresponds to TRBD1 (5 bases). Germline CDR1 and CDR2: KGHSH and LQKENI. This CDR3 spans 15 amino acids. The ends were cut back, 3 bases at V and 3 bases at J, with 15 bases in the middle. The CDR3 DNA reads TGTGCCAGCTCACCCTTGGGGCAGGGCCTCTACGAGCAGTACTTC. Translated, it gives CASSPLGQGLYEQYF.

The chain recombines TRBV7-9 with TRBJ2-7, with a weak D call TRBD2 (6 bases). Germline lookup yields CDR1 SEHNR and CDR2 FQNEAQ (reference sequence). Trimming removed 5 bases from V and 7 bases from J, with 12 bases in between. The CDR3 totals 12 residues. In nucleotides, the CDR3 is TGTGCCAGCAGCCGCCGGGAGTTTGAGCAGTACTTC. Protein: CASSRREFEQYF.

The V gene is TRBV5-4, the J gene TRBJ1-1, with D hard to call. V dropped 2 bases and J dropped 0 bases, with 8 bases sitting between them. The CDR3 covers 14 residues. Germline CDR1 and CDR2: SGHNT and YYREEE (reference sequence). CDR3 DNA sequence: TGTGCCAGCAGCTTAGGGTTGGTGAACACTGAAGCTTTCTTT. This sequence encodes CASSLGLVNTEAFF. Complete variable domain (other parts from reference TRBV5-4 and TRBJ1-1): ETGVTQSPTHLIKTRGQQVTLRCSSQSGHNTVSWYQQALGQGPQFIFQYYREEENGRGNFPPRFSGLQFPNYSSELNVNALELDDSALYLCASSLGLVNTEAFFGQGTRLTVV.

The chain couples TRBV6-1 to TRBJ2-7; D not resolved. The CDR3 covers 12 residues. V lost 7 bases and J 4 bases, leaving 11 bases between the germline ends. Per the germline V gene, CDR1 is MNHNS and CDR2 is SASEGT. The CDR3 nucleotides are TGTGCCAGCACTTTACTGACTTACGAGCAGTACTTC. Amino acids: CASTLLTYEQYF.

The chain carries TRBV7-3 and TRBJ1-2; no definite D call. The CDR3 spans 17 residues. The germline V and J ends were trimmed by 0 bases and 6 bases, with 20 bases remaining between them. Germline V gene data show CDR1 as SGHTA and CDR2 as FQGTGA. The CDR3 loop is CASSLTGVGRLTDGYTF. The CDR3 region has the DNA TGTGCCAGCAGCTTAACGGGTGTGGGGAGACTTACCGATGGCTACACCTTC.

V gene TRBV28 combines with J gene TRBJ2-4; 7 bases map to TRBD2. This CDR3 has 14 residues. V lost 3 bases, J lost 6 bases, and 5 bases stayed unmatched. Germline V CDR1 and CDR2: MDHEN, SYDVKM. The CDR3 is CASSLGLPPNIQYF. The CDR3 nucleotides are TGTGCCAGCAGTTTGGGACTACCTCCAAACATTCAGTACTTC.